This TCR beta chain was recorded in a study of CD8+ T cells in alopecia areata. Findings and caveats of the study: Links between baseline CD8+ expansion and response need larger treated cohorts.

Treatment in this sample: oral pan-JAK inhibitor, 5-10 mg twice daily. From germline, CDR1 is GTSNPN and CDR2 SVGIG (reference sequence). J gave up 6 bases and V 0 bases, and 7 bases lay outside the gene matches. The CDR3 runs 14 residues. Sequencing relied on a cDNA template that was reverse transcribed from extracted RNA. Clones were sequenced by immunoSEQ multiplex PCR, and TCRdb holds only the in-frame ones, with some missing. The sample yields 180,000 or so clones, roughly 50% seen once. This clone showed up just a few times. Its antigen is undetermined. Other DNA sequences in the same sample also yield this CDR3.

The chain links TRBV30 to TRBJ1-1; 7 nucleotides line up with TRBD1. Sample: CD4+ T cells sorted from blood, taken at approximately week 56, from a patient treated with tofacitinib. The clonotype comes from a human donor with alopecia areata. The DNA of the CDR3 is TGTGCCTGGAGTGTTCTGGGGCAGGGGGCTGAAGCTTTCTTT. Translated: CAWSVLGQGAEAFF.